These 9 T cell receptor beta chains came from one sample sequenced in a study of T cells in Graves' hyperthyroidism and ophthalmopathy. Amplification of TCR beta CDR3 regions used RNA as the template. In the first-round RT-PCR of the TCR CDR3, the HTBI primer set was used. MiXCR was run by TCRdb on the multiplex PCR reads, yielding one entry per CDR3 protein. Of about 350,000 distinct CDR3 sequences detected, over 11% appear once; the ten largest clones hold under 30%. The material sequenced was blood. The receptors were gathered from a woman aged 25 to 45 with Graves' hyperthyroidism.

This clonotype was detected a few times. This chain joins TRBV30 and TRBJ2-2; D may be TRBD1 (5 bases). Trimming pared 5 bases from V and 1 base from J, leaving 14 bases between. This CDR3 contains 15 residues. CDR1 and CDR2 from the germline V gene are GTSNPN and SVGIG (reference sequence). The CDR3, as DNA: TGTGCCTGGGGACAACCGGCAAAGAACACCGGGGAGCTGTTTTTT. It encodes CAWGQPAKNTGELFF.

This clonotype was detected many times. J is TRBJ2-5 and V is TRBV20-1; 7 bases map to TRBD1. Germline CDR1 and CDR2: DFQATT and SNEGSKA (reference sequence). The J segment lost 5 bases and the V segment lost 1 base, leaving 1 base of the junction unmatched. CDR3 length: 12 amino acids. The CDR3 spells CSARVQGETQYF. CDR3 bases: TGCAGTGCTAGAGTACAGGGGGAGACCCAGTACTTC.

V is TRBV9 and J is TRBJ2-5; possible D gene TRBD2, 6 bases. CDR1 and CDR2 from the germline V gene are SGDLS and YYNGEE. Deletions cut 0 bases from V and 5 bases from J, with 17 bases between. The CDR3 is 16 amino acids. The CDR3 DNA follows: TGTGCCAGCAGCGTAGCCCCGAGGCGGGACGGGGAGACCCAGTACTTC. This translates into CASSVAPRRDGETQYF.

Ten or more counts support this clonotype. The CDR3 spells CASSLAGFQETQYF. The CDR3 DNA follows: TGTGCCAGCAGTTTAGCGGGGTTCCAAGAGACCCAGTACTTC. This chain uses TRBV27 with TRBJ2-5; a possible D gene is TRBD2 (6 bases). Germline assignment: CDR1 MNHEY and CDR2 SMNVEV (reference sequence). The CDR3 contains 14 residues. The V gene lost 2 bases and the J gene lost 1 base, with 8 bases spanning the gap.

This clonotype is medium-sized within its sample. The chain couples TRBV11-2 to TRBJ2-5; TRBD2 is a possible D gene (6 bases). The CDR3 covers 14 residues. V lost 5 bases and J lost 2, with 12 bases in between. CDR1 and CDR2 (germline): SGHAT, FQNNGV. CDR3 DNA sequence: TGTGCCAGCAGCCTCGGGAGTGAGCAAGAGACCCAGTACTTC. It codes for CASSLGSEQETQYF. Supplemented by reference TRBV11-2 and TRBJ2-5, the full variable domain reads EAGVAQSPRYKIIEKRQSVAFWCNPISGHATLYWYQQILGQGPKLLIQFQNNGVVDDSQLPKDRFSAERLKGVDSTLKIQPAKLEDSAVYLCASSLGSEQETQYFGPGTRLLVL.

This clonotype came up many times. This chain connects TRBV27 to TRBJ2-5; 15 positions match TRBD2. Germline assignment: CDR1 MNHEY and CDR2 SMNVEV (reference sequence). The trim removed 3 bases at V and 5 bases at J, leaving 10 bases unmatched. CDR3 length: 18 residues. CDR3 in amino acids: CASSFRGTSGRIRETQYF. CDR3 nucleotide sequence: TGTGCCAGCAGTTTCCGCGGGACTAGCGGGAGGATACGGGAGACCCAGTACTTC.

As to this clonotype: A much larger clone lies one base from this, so it may be a read error. The rearrangement joins TRBV28 to TRBJ2-7; the D is unclear. This CDR3 contains 12 residues. Trimming removed 6 bases from V and 3 bases from J, with 9 bases in between. Germline CDR1 MDHEN, CDR2 SYDVKM. CDR3 loop: CASSTTFYEQYF. In DNA form, the CDR3 reads TGTGCCAGCAGCACCACTTTCTACGAGCAGTACTTC.

This clonotype has ten or more counts. The chain has TRBV5-5 and TRBJ1-2; maybe TRBD1 (6 bases). The CDR3 covers 14 residues. Trimming took 0 bases from V and 5 from J, leaving 11 bases between them. CDR1 is SGHKS and CDR2 is YYEKEE in the germline V gene (reference sequence). CDR3 in amino acids: CASSLEGTHYGYTF. The CDR3 DNA sequence: TGTGCCAGCAGCTTGGAAGGGACACATTATGGCTACACCTTC.

The genes are TRBV28 and TRBJ2-5; unclear D gene. This CDR3 has 16 residues. Trimming stripped 4 bases from V and 1 base from J, with 16 bases between. The germline V gene has CDR1 MDHEN and CDR2 SYDVKM. CDR3 nucleotides: TGTGCCAGCAGTTCCCAGCGATCAAGACCCCAAGAGACCCAGTACTTC. Amino acids: CASSSQRSRPQETQYF. Complete variable domain (other parts from reference TRBV28 and TRBJ2-5): DVKVTQSSRYLVKRTGEKVFLECVQDMDHENMFWYRQDPGLGLRLIYFSYDVKMKEKGDIPEGYSVSREKKERFSLILESASTNQTSMYLCASSSQRSRPQETQYFGPGTRLLVL.